The 12 T cell receptor beta chains below come from one sample, sequenced in a study of cytomegalovirus exposure and HLA in healthy donors (TCRdb year 2017). Library preparation employed the immunoSEQ multiplex PCR assay. The multiplex PCR relied on a mix of 60 forward primers for TCR Vbeta segments and 13 reverse primers for TCR Jbeta segments. TCRdb retrieved this table from immuneACCESS and kept in-frame rearrangements only. Not all clones are present; in checked studies, unresolved V genes account for under half, and no reason is known for the remainder. For this sample the table gives approximately 150,000 clones, of which more than 75% were detected only once. The ten largest clonotypes hold 1.8% of the sample. Sequencing was carried out using PBMCs. All receptors derive from a man aged 40-55 years in good health and CMV-seronegative.

This sequence joins TRBV30 and TRBJ2-7; D is possibly TRBD2 (6 bases). CDR3 length equals 14 residues. Looked up from germline, CDR1 is GTSNPN and CDR2 is SVGIG (reference sequence). V gave up 1 base and J gave up 4 bases, with 14 bases separating them. CDR3 in DNA: TGTGCCTGGAGTGAGCATCGCGGGATTTACGAGCAGTACTTC. Protein sequence: CAWSEHRGIYEQYF.

V is TRBV10-3 and J is TRBJ2-7; 9 nucleotides line up with TRBD1. Germline V gene data show CDR1 as ENHRY and CDR2 as SYGVKD. With V trimmed by 0 bases and J by 3 bases, 12 bases remained unmatched. The CDR3 totals 18 residues. The CDR3 region is CAISESSFSGQGLYEQYF. The CDR3, as DNA: TGTGCCATCAGTGAGTCGAGTTTCTCGGGACAGGGTCTCTACGAGCAGTACTTC.

This chain uses TRBV6-6 with TRBJ2-7, with TRBD1 matching over 9 bases. In germline, CDR1 is MNHNY, CDR2 SVGAGI (reference sequence). The CDR3 covers 15 residues. The J segment lost 2 bases and the V segment lost 6 bases, leaving 8 bases of the junction unmatched. The chain's CDR3 is CASSPGTGTPYEQYF. Here the CDR3 DNA reads TGTGCCAGCAGCCCCGGGACAGGGACCCCCTACGAGCAGTACTTC.

The chain employs TRBV2 and TRBJ2-2; 10 nucleotides line up with TRBD2. This CDR3 contains 16 residues. After removal of 7 bases from V and 5 bases from J, the junction contained 10 bases not matched to a gene. Germline V CDR1 and CDR2: SNHLY, FYNNEI. The CDR3 protein is CASTLASGGTTGELFF. The CDR3 DNA sequence: TGTGCCAGCACCCTGGCTAGCGGGGGAACTACCGGGGAGCTGTTTTTT.

This rearrangement joins TRBV5-1 to TRBJ1-4; tentatively, D is TRBD1 (5 bases). V lost 0 bases to trimming and J lost 8 bases, with 14 bases between them. Germline V gene lookup returns CDR1 SGHRS and CDR2 YFSETQ. The CDR3 contains 15 residues. The CDR3: CASSLGGDRREKLFF. CDR3 nucleotides: TGCGCCAGCAGCTTGGGGGGGGACCGGAGAGAAAAACTGTTTTTT.

This chain uses TRBV5-4 with TRBJ1-2; TRBD1 agrees at 7 bases. The CDR3 contains 17 residues. J was trimmed by 8 bases and V by 0 bases; bases with no gene match: 16. Germline V gene lookup returns CDR1 SGHNT and CDR2 YYREEE (reference sequence). The CDR3 DNA reads as TGTGCCAGCAGCTTGGTGGGCTTTGAGGGGGCCTCTGAAGGCTACACCTTC. Its protein is CASSLVGFEGASEGYTF.

The chain employs TRBV6-5 and TRBJ2-3; D is possibly TRBD2 (7 bases). From germline, CDR1 is MNHEY and CDR2 SVGAGI. V lost 2 bases and J 5 bases, leaving 17 bases between the germline ends. CDR3 length equals 16 residues. CDR3 region: CASSYPSRGGQDTQYF. The CDR3 bases are TGTGCCAGCAGTTACCCCTCTAGGGGGGGCCAAGATACGCAGTATTTT.

The rearrangement joins TRBV6-5 to TRBJ2-7, with 8 bases aligning to TRBD2. This CDR3 has 14 residues. Germline V CDR1 and CDR2: MNHEY, SVGAGI. The ends lost 2 bases at V and 2 bases at J; junction bases unmatched: 2. CDR3 DNA: TGTGCCAGCAGTTACACTAGCGGTCCCTACGAGCAGTACTTC. Its protein is CASSYTSGPYEQYF.

The V and J genes are TRBV7-9 and TRBJ2-5, with a possible D match to TRBD2 (6 bases). The J call may be in error: the DNA end matches TRBJ2-7 better. The CDR3 has 15 residues. Germline CDR1 is SEHNR and CDR2 is FQNEAQ (reference sequence). CDR3 loop: CASSFGGPTYYEQYF. The DNA for the CDR3 is TGTGCCAGCAGCTTCGGAGGGCCAACCTACTACGAGCAGTACTTC.

The chain joins TRBV9 to TRBJ2-5, with TRBD2 identical over 14 bases. Per germline, CDR1 SGDLS and CDR2 YYNGEE. The ends lost 0 bases at V and 5 bases at J; junction bases unmatched: 0. The CDR3 extends over 15 amino acids. The CDR3: CASSVGTSGRETQYF. DNA of the CDR3: TGTGCCAGCAGCGTAGGGACTAGCGGGAGGGAGACCCAGTACTTC. Variable domain in full (rest from reference TRBV9 and TRBJ2-5): DSGVTQTPKHLITATGQRVTLRCSPRSGDLSVYWYQQSLDQGLQFLIQYYNGEERAKGNILERFSAQQFPDLHSELNLSSLELGDSALYFCASSVGTSGRETQYFGPGTRLLVL.

The chain employs TRBV18 and TRBJ2-2, with TRBD1 matching over 9 bases. Trimming removed 3 bases from V and 7 bases from J; junction bases left unmatched: 3. The length of the CDR3 is 14 residues. Germline loops: CDR1 KGHSH, CDR2 LQKENI. The CDR3 loop reads CASSPGQGDGELFF. In DNA form, the CDR3 reads TGTGCCAGCTCACCGGGACAGGGTGACGGGGAGCTGTTTTTT.

This clone has just a few counts. At one of its ends the junction is not consistent with the germline gene, which may arise from a read error. Here the CDR3 reads CSSSLDGGTASPEQYF. For the CDR3, the DNA is TGTTCCAGCAGTCTAGACGGGGGAACCGCGTCCCCCGAGCAGTACTTC. V is TRBV7-9 and J is TRBJ2-7, with D possibly matching TRBD2 (6 bases). Germline loops: CDR1 SEHNR, CDR2 FQNEAQ (reference sequence). The CDR3 totals 16 residues.